This T cell receptor beta chain was profiled in a study of OX40 agonist ivuxolimab in advanced cancers. About the investigation overall: Ivuxolimab, which targeted the costimulatory receptor OX40 (CD134), was an agonistic, fully human IgG2 monoclonal antibody. Intravenous ivuxolimab was administered to patients every 2 weeks at six dose levels: 0.01, 0.1, 0.3, 1.5, 3 and 10 mg/kg. Of the roughly 50 dose-escalation patients, hepatocellular carcinoma was present in some 19, melanoma in roughly 15, renal cell carcinoma in 9 and head and neck cancer in 9. In the dose-escalation cohort, more than 75% of patients were male, and the mean age was around 60 years, with a range of about 20 to 90. Patients were allowed to have had prior anti-PD-1, anti-PD-L1 or anti-CTLA-4 therapy, and approximately 41% of the dose-escalation patients had previously received checkpoint inhibitors. Three dose-escalation patients achieved partial responses, one with hepatocellular carcinoma and two with cutaneous melanoma. Peripheral TCRbeta sequencing was intended to test whether TCR sequence diversity was altered and clonal T-cell expansion was caused by ivuxolimab. The paper describes the monotherapy dose-escalation part (N ≈ 51 patients) of the phase I trial of ivuxolimab.

Worth noting for this clone: Its specific antigen is unknown. Base-call qualities are not available, and no considerably larger clone is one nucleotide away.

From cysteine to phenylalanine, the CDR3 is 15 amino acids long. Only the CDR3 DNA stays, 45 bases, in frame from base 1. CDR1 MNHEY and CDR2 SMNVEV were looked up in the germline V gene (reference sequence). The V end loses 2 bases and the J end loses 14 bases, and a stretch of 19 bases separates them. The trial excluded patients who had a history of autoimmune disease or who were on systemic immunosuppression. Peripheral blood for TCR sequencing was drawn from every dose cohort at baseline, at cycle 4 day 1 and at cycle 7 day 1. The samples were taken from a phase I, first-in-human, multicenter, open-label dose-escalation trial of ivuxolimab. Adults with locally advanced or metastatic head and neck squamous cell, hepatocellular, melanoma or renal cell carcinoma were enrolled in the trial. Before TCR sequencing, CD4+ T cells and CD8+ T cells were sorted from peripheral blood as separate populations.

For sequencing of the TCRbeta CDR3 region, genomic DNA was extracted from the sorted cells. The immunoSEQ Assay was used for sequencing of TCRbeta CDR3 regions. The table comes from immuneACCESS by way of TCRdb, which keeps in-frame sequences with V and J called. Part of the clones is missing from these tables; in studies checked, under half for an unresolved V gene and the rest for unknown reasons. Present in this sample are approximately 25,000 clones, around 86% of which were seen just once. The top ten clones comprise about a third of the sample. General findings and caveats noted by the study authors: At doses from 0.1 to 3.0 mg/kg, clonal expansion was seen in both CD4+ and CD8+ blood T cells between baseline and week 6. Partial responders in the 0.1-3.0 mg/kg groups had among the lowest normalized peripheral clonal expansion, especially among CD8+ T cells. After ivuxolimab, CD8+ T cells had more expanded clones than CD4+ T cells on average. Low levels of normalized T-cell clonal expansion were also seen in some patients who did not respond. Antigen specificity was not determined for the clonally expanded peripheral T cells.

This clonotype originated in an adult with an advanced solid tumor such as melanoma, head and neck, liver or kidney cancer. The starting material was CD4+ or CD8+ T cells sorted from blood, obtained in a trial of the OX40 agonist ivuxolimab. Rearrangement joined TRBV27 to TRBJ1-6; tentative D gene TRBD1, with 6 bases matching. The CDR3 loop reads CASSLRSGEGSALHF. The nucleotide sequence is TGTGCCAGCAGTTTAAGGTCAGGGGAGGGTTCGGCCCTCCACTTT.